This TCR beta chain came from a study of shared clonotypes between healthy human individuals. Study overall: Each donor's CD4 naive and CD4 memory cells filled three plates apiece, CD8 naive two, and CD8 memory one. Study observations and caveats: The naive CD4 repertoires of a handful of donors were compared, and roughly 5.1% of clonotypes were shared. Rarefaction exposed incomplete sorted-subset sequencing despite large depth. In contrast to clonotypes shared by all four donors, non-shared clonotypes had lower generation probabilities.

V was cut by 1 base and J by 8 bases, with 15 bases left in between. This CDR3 comprises 16 residues. Germline V gene data show CDR1 as MGHRA and CDR2 as YSYEKL. Sequencing was performed with immunoSEQ multiplex PCR; in TCRdb, only in-frame clones are kept and a portion is missing. The table includes 2 million to 2.5 million clones, approximately 96% detected once. A word on this clone: The antigen remains undetermined.

This sequence originates from a man between 18 and 35 years old in good health. The sample taken for sequencing was naive CD4+ T cells sorted from blood. This sample's subset: CD45RA+ positively selected. The V gene is TRBV4-1, the J gene TRBJ1-6, with D perhaps TRBD1 (6 bases). The CDR3 DNA is TGCGCCAGCAGCCAAGGGGGCGGGGGGGCCGATTCACCCCTCCACTTT. This gives the protein CASSQGGGGADSPLHF.